This T cell receptor (beta chain) was sequenced in a study of T cell changes during pregnancy in multiple sclerosis. V was cut by 4 bases and J by 7 bases, with 11 bases left in between. The germline V gene has CDR1 SGHTA and CDR2 FQGNSA. The CDR3 sequence is 13 residues long. Generated by immunoSEQ multiplex PCR, the TCRdb table keeps only in-frame clones and is missing some. The table has 70,000 to 95,000 clones, approximately 95% seen once. This chain links TRBV7-2 with TRBJ1-5, with D possibly matching TRBD1 (5 bases). This receptor was obtained from a female donor in good health, enrolled as a control in a pregnancy study. This material consisted of peripheral blood, taken after pregnancy. As DNA, the CDR3 is TGTGCCAGCAGCTCCGACGGGGGACAGCCCCAGCATTTT. Its translation: CASSSDGGQPQHF.